These 11 T cell receptor beta chains originate from one sample sequenced in a study of CD8 T cells in ankylosing spondylitis. Study-wide findings and caveats: Made up of about eight highly homologous variants, a TCR beta motif appeared characteristic of ankylosing spondylitis blood.

TCRdb used MiXCR to reprocess the 5' RACE reads, holding one entry per CDR3 protein. The sample yields more than 600,000 distinct CDR3 sequences, 15% to 20% seen once. Their specific antigens are unknown. Sequencing was done on a sample of blood, either unsorted or a sorted T cell fraction (not recorded which). These receptors came from a male donor with ankylosing spondylitis.

This clonotype was seen more than once but under ten times. This chain uses TRBV27 with TRBJ2-1, with 9 bases lining up with TRBD2. After removal of 2 bases from V and 2 bases from J, the junction contained 4 bases not matched to a gene. The germline V gene encodes CDR1 MNHEY and CDR2 SMNVEV (reference sequence). This CDR3 comprises 16 residues. CDR3 DNA sequence: TGTGCCAGCAGTTTAAGGGCGGGAGGGCCCTACAATGAGCAGTTCTTC. Encoded protein: CASSLRAGGPYNEQFF.

The chain employs TRBV29-1 and TRBJ1-2; D is uncertain. With 8 bases removed from V and 1 base from J, the gap between germline ends came to 11 bases. Germline values: CDR1 SQVTM, CDR2 ANQGSEA. The CDR3 sequence is 12 residues long. Here the CDR3 DNA reads TGCAGCTTGGGGAGGGATAACTATGGCTACACCTTC. Protein product: CSLGRDNYGYTF. Using reference TRBV29-1 and TRBJ1-2 for the parts outside the CDR3, the full variable domain is SAVISQKPSRDICQRGTSLTIQCQVDSQVTMMFWYRQQPGQSLTLIATANQGSEATYESGFVIDKFPISRPNLTFSTLTVSNMSPEDSSIYLCSLGRDNYGYTFGSGTRLTVV.

This clonotype was observed a handful of times. This chain uses TRBV20-1 with TRBJ1-1; D not certain. The V and J ends lost 3 bases and 1 base respectively, with 18 bases between them. The CDR3 has 16 residues. Per the germline V gene, CDR1 is DFQATT and CDR2 is SNEGSKA (reference sequence). CDR3 nucleotide sequence: TGCAGTGCTAGCCCTTTTAGCGGACGCAGGAACACTGAAGCTTTCTTT. As protein: CSASPFSGRRNTEAFF.

The chain carries TRBV7-9 and TRBJ2-7; D gene uncertain. Germline V gives CDR1 SEHNR, CDR2 FQNEAQ (reference sequence). This CDR3 has 14 amino acids. V lost 1 base to trimming and J lost 2 bases, with 9 bases between them. Here the CDR3 DNA reads TGTGCCAGCAGCTTAGAGGGTGCAGCCTACGAGCAGTACTTC. Translation gives CASSLEGAAYEQYF. The full variable domain, in which reference TRBV7-9 and TRBJ2-7 provide the parts outside the CDR3, is DTGVSQNPRHKITKRGQNVTFRCDPISEHNRLYWYRQTLGQGPEFLTYFQNEAQLEKSRLLSDRFSAERPKGSFSTLEIQRTEQGDSAMYLCASSLEGAAYEQYFGPGTRLTVT.

This clonotype turned up a few times. The chain uses TRBV29-1 and TRBJ2-6; D ambiguous. CDR1 and CDR2 (germline): SQVTM, ANQGSEA. The V and J ends lost 6 bases and 0 bases respectively, with 9 bases between them. This CDR3 region has 14 residues. The CDR3 protein is CSVAQSSGANVLTF. CDR3 sequence (DNA): TGCAGCGTCGCCCAGTCCTCTGGGGCCAACGTCCTGACTTTC.

The chain links TRBV9 to TRBJ2-1; TRBD2 agrees at 8 bases. There are 15 residues in the CDR3. Germline lookup yields CDR1 SGDLS and CDR2 YYNGEE. J was trimmed by 4 bases and V by 4 bases; bases with no gene match: 7. CDR3: CASSSLQRGYNEQFF. In DNA form, the CDR3 reads TGTGCCAGCAGCTCCCTTCAGCGGGGGTACAATGAGCAGTTCTTC.

There are a few counts of this clonotype. V gene TRBV12-3 or TRBV12-4 combines with J gene TRBJ2-2, with 9 bases lining up with TRBD1. V dropped 6 bases and J dropped 5; count of bases not matched to a gene: 7. The CDR3 runs 15 residues. The CDR3 region has the DNA TGTGCCAGCAGCCACGGACAGGGGCGGACCGGGGAGCTGTTTTTT. Amino acids: CASSHGQGRTGELFF.

To note about this clonotype: Germline is not matched at one junction end, which may reflect a read error. The chain employs TRBV24-1 and TRBJ2-5, with D possibly matching TRBD1 (5 bases). Looked up from germline, CDR1 is KGHDR and CDR2 is SFDVKD. The CDR3 covers 15 residues. The CDR3 here is CATITSGREQETQYF. Written as DNA, the CDR3 is TGTGCCACCATAACCTCGGGCAGGGAACAAGAGACCCAGTATTTC.

The table lists this clonotype with a few counts. The chain uses TRBV7-9 and TRBJ2-7; D ambiguous. V lost 1 base and J lost 7, with 8 bases in between. CDR1 is SEHNR, CDR2 FQNEAQ, per germline (reference sequence). The CDR3 spans 12 residues. The CDR3 sequence is CASSLEYKEQYF. The CDR3 bases are TGTGCCAGCAGCTTAGAGTATAAGGAGCAGTACTTC.

This clonotype was seen at least ten times. The chain has TRBV5-1 and TRBJ2-1; 7 positions agree with TRBD1. The CDR3 spans 15 residues. The germline V gene has CDR1 SGHRS and CDR2 YFSETQ. J gave up 2 bases and V 0 bases, and 2 bases lay outside the gene matches. As DNA, the CDR3 is TGCGCCAGCAGCTTGGTCCAGGGGGCCTACAATGAGCAGTTCTTC. Protein: CASSLVQGAYNEQFF.

This clonotype was detected only a few times. The gene calls are TRBV7-9 and TRBJ1-5; D is undetermined. Trimming removed 1 base from V and 3 bases from J, with 13 bases in between. Germline CDR1 reads SEHNR; CDR2 reads FQNEAQ (reference sequence). The CDR3 covers 16 residues. CDR3 sequence: CASSLGLGWDNQPQHF. CDR3 DNA: TGTGCCAGCAGCTTAGGGCTGGGGTGGGACAATCAGCCCCAGCATTTT.